The present TCR beta chain was sequenced within a study of blood T cell repertoires in COVID-19. Study context: Specimens from acute and convalescent COVID-19 originated in the United States, Italy and Spain. T cells, B-cell-depleted T cells, or PBMCs provided the cDNA or gDNA that served as material.

Living in 24 US areas, the participants were between roughly 18 and 95 years of age. Germline CDR1 and CDR2: MNHEY and SMNVEV (reference sequence). V was trimmed by 5 bases and J by 6 bases, leaving 16 bases between them. This CDR3 comprises 15 residues. Methods used by the authors: How many nucleated cells were present was estimated from reference gene primer amplification. Some clones are missing from TCRdb's copy, which holds only in-frame ones; the method was immunoSEQ multiplex PCR. V, J and clone size are taken as reported in that table, and D and trimming were inferred from the DNA itself. The data show around 420,000 clones, roughly 88% seen once.

V and J are TRBV27 and TRBJ2-2; D possibly corresponds to TRBD1 (6 bases). The sequenced sample consisted of PBMCs or T cells enriched from blood (not recorded which). The clonotype originates from a woman aged 35 to 49 with acute COVID-19. CDR3: CASSPAHRAAGELFF. CDR3 sequence (DNA): TGTGCCAGCAGTCCAGCCCACAGGGCGGCCGGGGAGCTGTTTTTT.